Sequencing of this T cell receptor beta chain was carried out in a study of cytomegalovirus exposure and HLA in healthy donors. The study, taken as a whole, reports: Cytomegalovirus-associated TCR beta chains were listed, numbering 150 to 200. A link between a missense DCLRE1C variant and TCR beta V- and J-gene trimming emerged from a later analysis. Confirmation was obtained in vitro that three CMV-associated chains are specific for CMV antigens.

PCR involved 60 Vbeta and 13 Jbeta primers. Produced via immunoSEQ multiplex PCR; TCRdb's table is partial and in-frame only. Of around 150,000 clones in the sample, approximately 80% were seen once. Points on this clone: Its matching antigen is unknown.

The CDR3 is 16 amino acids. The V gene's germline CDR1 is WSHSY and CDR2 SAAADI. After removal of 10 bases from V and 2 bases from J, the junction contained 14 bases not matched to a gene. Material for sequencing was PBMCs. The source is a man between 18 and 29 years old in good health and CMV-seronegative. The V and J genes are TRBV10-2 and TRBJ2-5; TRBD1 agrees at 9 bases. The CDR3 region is CATKYPGQGSQETQYF. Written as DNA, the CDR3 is TGCGCCACCAAATACCCGGGACAGGGATCACAAGAGACCCAGTACTTC.